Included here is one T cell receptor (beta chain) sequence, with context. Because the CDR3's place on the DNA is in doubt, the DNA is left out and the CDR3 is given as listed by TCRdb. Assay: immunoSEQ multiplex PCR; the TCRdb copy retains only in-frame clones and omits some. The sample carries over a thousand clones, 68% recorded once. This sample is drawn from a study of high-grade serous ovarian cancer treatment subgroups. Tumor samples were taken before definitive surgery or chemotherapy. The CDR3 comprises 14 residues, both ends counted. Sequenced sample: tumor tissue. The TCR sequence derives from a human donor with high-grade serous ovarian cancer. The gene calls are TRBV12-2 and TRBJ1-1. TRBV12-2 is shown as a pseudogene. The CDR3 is CASRLVACGTEAFF.